This TCR beta chain emerged from a study of long-term antiretroviral therapy in people with HIV. Across the study: Initial samples were collected about a decade before the 2015 immediate-ART recommendation. Study-wide results and limits: After ART, diversity increased yet remained lower than transplant donor controls. Missing from the dataset were any data on ART adherence, viral resistance or therapy changes.

V lost 9 bases and J lost 0, with 20 bases in between. Per the germline V gene, CDR1 is LNHDA and CDR2 is SQIVND (reference sequence). The CDR3 runs 16 residues. With regard to this clone: Its matching antigen is unknown.

Runs used v3.0 of the immunoSEQ assay and were done at survey level. The method was immunoSEQ multiplex PCR; TCRdb's version includes in-frame clones alone and lacks a portion of them. The sample includes about 34,000 clones, roughly 81% seen only once; the top ten take around 4.6%. Each participant with HIV received care in the United States. The TCR originated in a woman aged 25 to 45 with HIV. The sequenced sample was unsorted PBMCs, obtained roughly 2.9 years before starting antiretroviral therapy. The V gene is TRBV19, the J gene TRBJ1-1, with unresolved D. CDR3 region: CASAERAVPLNTEAFF. CDR3 in DNA: TGTGCCAGCGCCGAAAGAGCGGTACCCTTGAACACTGAAGCTTTCTTT.